This is a list of T cell receptor beta chains from one sample in a study of human T cells and chemical hapten exposure. Each CDR3 protein gets one entry after TCRdb re-called the RACE reads with MiXCR. The sample lists some 360,000 distinct CDR3 sequences, roughly 4.6% occurring once. The source material was whole blood, sampled in connection with sensitization to the hapten diphenylcyclopropenone (DPC). The receptors stem from a woman aged 50 to 65 with alopecia areata. Some clones in this sample may be carry-over from other donors' samples. Each CDR3 is given with its conserved first and last residue. D genes are given only for firm matches. Where a row states a size, it is once, few, many or the class of an expanded clone; other rows omit it.

CDR3 length: 12; V gene: TRBV6-5; D gene: .; J gene: TRBJ2-1; clone size: many; CDR3 protein: CASNVTYNEQFF; CDR3 DNA: TGTGCCAGCAACGTGACCTACAATGAGCAGTTCTTC
CDR3 length: 16; V gene: TRBV7-6; D gene: TRBD2; J gene: TRBJ2-1; clone size: many; CDR3 protein: CASSLSLAGERNEQFF; CDR3 DNA: TGTGCCAGCAGCTTATCGCTAGCGGGAGAGAGGAATGAGCAGTTCTTC
CDR3 length: 14; V gene: TRBV10-1; D gene: .; J gene: TRBJ2-2; clone size: few; CDR3 protein: CATRPQGNAGELFF; CDR3 DNA: TGCGCCACCCGCCCCCAGGGGAACGCCGGGGAGCTGTTTTTT
CDR3 length: 14; V gene: TRBV6-5; D gene: TRBD1; J gene: TRBJ1-6; clone size: many; CDR3 protein: CASSLGQVNSPLHF; CDR3 DNA: TGTGCCAGCAGTTTGGGACAGGTGAATTCACCCCTCCACTTT
CDR3 length: 10; V gene: TRBV7-9; D gene: .; J gene: TRBJ2-3; clone size: many; CDR3 protein: CASMLDTQYF; CDR3 DNA: TGTGCCAGCATGCTGGATACGCAGTATTTT
CDR3 length: 16; V gene: TRBV6-5; D gene: .; J gene: TRBJ1-5; clone size: once; CDR3 protein: CASRASDMGAGQPQHF; CDR3 DNA: TGTGCCAGCAGAGCGTCGGACATGGGGGCAGGTCAGCCCCAGCATTTT
CDR3 length: 18; V gene: TRBV4-2; D gene: TRBD2; J gene: TRBJ2-1; clone size: .; CDR3 protein: CASSQGKTSGGPYNEQFF; CDR3 DNA: TGTGCCAGCAGCCAGGGAAAGACTAGCGGGGGGCCTTACAATGAGCAGTTCTTC
CDR3 length: 14; V gene: TRBV12-3/TRBV12-4; D gene: TRBD1; J gene: TRBJ1-1; clone size: .; CDR3 protein: CASSVTGGWTEAFF; CDR3 DNA: TGTGCCAGCAGTGTGACAGGGGGCTGGACTGAAGCTTTCTTT
CDR3 length: 17; V gene: TRBV20-1; D gene: TRBD1; J gene: TRBJ2-3; clone size: few; CDR3 protein: CSASVPLTGVLQDTQYF; CDR3 DNA: TGCAGTGCTAGTGTCCCTCTGACAGGGGTTCTTCAAGATACGCAGTATTTT
CDR3 length: 15; V gene: TRBV28; D gene: TRBD2; J gene: TRBJ2-1; clone size: many; CDR3 protein: CASREGLASYNEQFF; CDR3 DNA: TGTGCCAGCAGAGAAGGACTAGCCTCCTACAATGAGCAGTTCTTC
CDR3 length: 13; V gene: TRBV20-1; D gene: TRBD1; J gene: TRBJ2-7; clone size: .; CDR3 protein: CSASDRSEGEQYF; CDR3 DNA: TGCAGTGCATCGGACAGGTCTGAAGGGGAGCAGTACTTC
CDR3 length: 18; V gene: TRBV2; D gene: TRBD1; J gene: TRBJ2-3; clone size: many; CDR3 protein: CASSPGGLQGAGTDTQYF; CDR3 DNA: TGTGCCAGCAGTCCGGGGGGTTTACAGGGGGCTGGAACAGATACGCAGTATTTT
CDR3 length: 12; V gene: TRBV19; D gene: .; J gene: TRBJ1-5; clone size: many; CDR3 protein: CASSIDFLNQHF; CDR3 DNA: TGTGCCAGTAGTATTGACTTCCTGAATCAGCATTTT
CDR3 length: 16; V gene: TRBV5-1; D gene: TRBD2; J gene: TRBJ2-2; clone size: many; CDR3 protein: CASSLDGGSSAGELFF; CDR3 DNA: TGCGCCAGCAGCTTGGATGGCGGGAGTTCCGCCGGGGAGCTGTTTTTT